Shown below are 18 T cell receptor beta chains from a single sample sequenced in a study of Ad26.COV2.S vaccination and SARS-CoV-2 variants. Sample treatment: approximately 18 received Ad26.COV2.S at low or high dose, single or two shots; 5 received placebo; per-sample allocation not given. Collection of the samples took place on day 63 after the first injection of vaccine or placebo. Profiling relied on immunoSEQ multiplex PCR, and the TCRdb table lists in-frame clones only, not all of them. Of roughly 390,000 clones listed, approximately 90% are singletons. This sample comprised peripheral blood, obtained in a trial of Ad26.COV2.S vaccine versus placebo. The receptors were sampled from a person between 18 and 65 years old who received the Ad26.COV2.S COVID-19 vaccine or a placebo.

This clone was seen a single time. This chain joins TRBV5-6 and TRBJ1-1; tentative D call: TRBD1 (5 bases). Trimming removed 1 base from V and 5 bases from J, with 12 bases in between. The CDR3 contains 14 residues. Looked up from germline, CDR1 is SGHDT and CDR2 is YYEEEE. This CDR3 reads CASSLRGWKTEAFF. The CDR3 coding sequence is TGTGCCAGCAGCTTGCGGGGGTGGAAAACTGAAGCTTTCTTT.

The CDR3 DNA is TGTGCCAGCAGCTTTCGGGGGGGCACTGAAGCTTTCTTT. As protein: CASSFRGGTEAFF. V and J are TRBV7-8 and TRBJ1-1, with TRBD1 as a possible D gene (5 bases). CDR1 is SGHVS, CDR2 FQNEAQ, per germline. The V end was cut by 3 bases, the J end by 4 bases, with 9 bases between. The CDR3 is made up of 13 amino acids.

The chain recombines TRBV4-1 with TRBJ2-7; TRBD1 aligns across 8 bases. The CDR3 is made up of 15 amino acids. V lost 1 base, J lost 3 bases, and 5 bases stayed unmatched. CDR1 and CDR2 (germline): MGHRA, YSYEKL. The CDR3 region has the DNA TGCGCCAGCAGCCAAGCCGGGACAGGCAGCTACGAGCAGTACTTC. Its protein product is CASSQAGTGSYEQYF.

The chain joins TRBV6-5 to TRBJ1-4, with D unresolved. This CDR3 spans 14 amino acids. Germline CDR1 is MNHEY and CDR2 is SVGAGI. V gave up 6 bases and J gave up 7 bases, with 15 bases separating them. CDR3: CASRGQGFGEKLFF. The CDR3 DNA follows: TGTGCCAGCAGAGGTCAAGGTTTCGGTGAAAAACTGTTTTTT.

The V and J genes are TRBV7-9 and TRBJ2-5; 8 bases agree with TRBD1. V shed 4 bases, J shed 4 bases, and the junction held 8 bases outside the gene matches. Germline assignment: CDR1 SEHNR and CDR2 FQNEAQ (reference sequence). The CDR3 consists of 15 residues. For the CDR3, the DNA is TGTGCCAGCAGCTCGGGACAGGAGCTGCGAGAGACCCAGTACTTC. Translating it yields CASSSGQELRETQYF.

The chain employs TRBV19 and TRBJ1-1, with no clear D. The CDR3 sequence is 11 residues long. Germline V gives CDR1 LNHDA, CDR2 SQIVND (reference sequence). Trimming stripped 7 bases from V and 5 bases from J, with 8 bases between. This chain's CDR3 is CASTLGTEAFF. The CDR3 bases are TGTGCCAGTACCCTGGGGACTGAAGCTTTCTTT. The entire variable domain, with the rest obtained from reference TRBV19 and TRBJ1-1, is as follows: DGGITQSPKYLFRKEGQNVTLSCEQNLNHDAMYWYRQDPGQGLRLIYYSQIVNDFQKGDIAEGYSVSREKKESFPLTVTSAQKNPTAFYLCASTLGTEAFFGQGTRLTVV.

The chain employs TRBV2 and TRBJ2-5, with D uncertain. Germline V gene data show CDR1 as SNHLY and CDR2 as FYNNEI. Trimming cost V 0 bases and J 2 bases, with 7 bases left between them. The CDR3 has 14 residues. DNA of the CDR3: TGTGCCAGCAGTGAAGCTAGGCTACAAGAGACCCAGTACTTC. This translates into CASSEARLQETQYF.

The J gene is TRBJ1-4, the V gene TRBV11-2, with D possibly TRBD1 on 6 matching bases. The germline V gene encodes CDR1 SGHAT and CDR2 FQNNGV. V was pared by 4 bases and J by 3 bases, with 21 bases between. This CDR3 is 18 amino acids long. DNA of the CDR3: TGTGCCAGCAGCTCCTATACCGGGACAAGAGTCGCTAATGAAAAACTGTTTTTT. Translation: CASSSYTGTRVANEKLFF.

A note on this clone: Other DNA sequences within the sample encode an identical CDR3. V gene TRBV12-3 or TRBV12-4 combines with J gene TRBJ1-5; D remains ambiguous. Trimming pared 3 bases from V and 5 bases from J, leaving 8 bases between. This CDR3 has 13 amino acids. The CDR3 nucleotides read TGTGCCAGCAGTTTGGGCGGTGATCAGCCCCAGCATTTT. Amino acid sequence: CASSLGGDQPQHF.

The rearrangement uses TRBV3-1 (or the pseudogene TRBV3-2) and TRBJ2-1, with 10 bases that match TRBD2. The germline V gene has CDR1 LGHDT and CDR2 YNNKEL (reference sequence). This CDR3 contains 16 residues. Germline trimming cut 3 bases from V and 7 bases from J; bases unmatched to any gene: 9. In DNA form, the CDR3 reads TGTGCCAGCAGCCAGGAGGGAGCGGGGGGGCGGAATGAGCAGTTCTTC. Residues: CASSQEGAGGRNEQFF.

The chain uses TRBV3-1 (or the pseudogene TRBV3-2) and TRBJ2-7, with 7 bases lining up with TRBD1. This CDR3 region has 15 residues. Unmatched junction bases numbered 9, after V lost 4 bases and J lost 3 bases. Germline CDR1 LGHDT, CDR2 YNNKEL (reference sequence). The CDR3 nucleotides read TGTGCCAGCAGCCCCTCCCCGGGACAGAACTACGAGCAGTACTTC. Its translation: CASSPSPGQNYEQYF.

In this sample, this clone turned up once. The chain recombines TRBV5-1 with TRBJ2-5; 7 positions match TRBD1. CDR3 length: 13 amino acids. The germline V gene encodes CDR1 SGHRS and CDR2 YFSETQ. Trimming removed 4 bases from V and 6 bases from J; junction bases left unmatched: 6. Written as DNA, the CDR3 is TGCGCCAGCAGCAACAGACAGGGACAGACCCAGTACTTC. It encodes CASSNRQGQTQYF.

The chain joins TRBV7-6 to TRBJ1-2; D is unresolved. V was cut by 4 bases and J by 8 bases, with 14 bases left in between. Germline CDR1 SGHVS, CDR2 FNYEAQ. This CDR3 has 13 amino acids. The CDR3 DNA reads as TGTGCCAGCAGCTCCGTCCCCGCTGGAGGCTACACCTTC. Translated, it gives CASSSVPAGGYTF.

The V call is TRBV5-1, the J call TRBJ1-3; a weak D match, TRBD1 (6 bases). The CDR3 has 16 amino acids. Trimming pared 4 bases from V and 2 bases from J, leaving 16 bases between. From germline, CDR1 is SGHRS and CDR2 YFSETQ. CDR3 sequence: CASSEVITGPGNTIYF. The CDR3 DNA sequence: TGCGCCAGCAGCGAGGTAATAACAGGGCCTGGAAACACCATATATTTT. Complete variable domain (other parts from reference TRBV5-1 and TRBJ1-3): KAGVTQTPRYLIKTRGQQVTLSCSPISGHRSVSWYQQTPGQGLQFLFEYFSETQRNKGNFPGRFSGRQFSNSRSEMNVSTLELGDSALYLCASSEVITGPGNTIYFGEGSWLTVV.

The CDR3 DNA sequence: TGTGCCAGCAGCAACCTCATCAGAGCAGATACGCAGTATTTT. Amino acid sequence: CASSNLIRADTQYF. V gene TRBV7-8 combines with J gene TRBJ2-3; D not resolved. The germline V and J ends were trimmed by 5 bases and 4 bases, with 13 bases remaining between them. The CDR3 length is 14 residues. Germline assignment: CDR1 SGHVS and CDR2 FQNEAQ.

This clone was detected only once. This chain uses TRBV9 with TRBJ2-5, with TRBD2 matching over 9 bases. From germline, CDR1 is SGDLS and CDR2 YYNGEE. This CDR3 has 17 residues. V dropped 0 bases and J dropped 3; count of bases not matched to a gene: 9. CDR3 amino acids: CASSVGMGIAGEETQYF. The CDR3 region has the DNA TGTGCCAGCAGCGTAGGCATGGGAATAGCGGGAGAAGAGACCCAGTACTTC. The full variable domain, its missing parts supplied by reference TRBV9 and TRBJ2-5, is DSGVTQTPKHLITATGQRVTLRCSPRSGDLSVYWYQQSLDQGLQFLIQYYNGEERAKGNILERFSAQQFPDLHSELNLSSLELGDSALYFCASSVGMGIAGEETQYFGPGTRLLVL.

The chain combines TRBV6-5 with TRBJ1-1; D possibly corresponds to TRBD1 (6 bases). This CDR3 comprises 15 residues. Germline V gives CDR1 MNHEY, CDR2 SVGAGI. V lost 4 bases and J 10 bases, leaving 22 bases between the germline ends. Written as DNA, the CDR3 is TGTGCCAGCAGTTCGGAACCCAACAGGGTATCGGTAGCTTTCTTT. As protein: CASSSEPNRVSVAFF.

The rearrangement links TRBV2 to TRBJ2-1, with a weak D call TRBD2 (6 bases). The CDR3 spans 11 residues. V lost 6 bases to trimming and J lost 12 bases, with 12 bases between them. The germline CDR1 and CDR2 sequences are SNHLY and FYNNEI. As DNA, the CDR3 is TGTGCCAGCAGGGGATTGGGGGGGCAGTTCTTC. Amino acid sequence: CASRGLGGQFF.